The entry below gives a single T cell receptor (beta chain) sequence along with its context. Antigen unknown. The data originate from a study of shared clonotypes between healthy human individuals. Repertoires were generated with immunoSEQ multiplex PCR, while TCRdb's copy carries only in-frame clones and drops some. The top ten hold approximately 0.13% of the sample, which has over 2 million clones, 85% to 95% seen once. General study results and limits: Estimated clonotype richness was generally higher in naive than memory subsets.

The material sequenced was naive CD4+ T cells sorted from blood. Subset given: CD45RA+ positively selected. This clonotype was sampled from a man younger than 30 in good health.

The CDR3 sequence is CASLGLAGSYEQYF. The CDR3 DNA is TGTGCCAGCCTAGGACTAGCGGGTAGTTACGAGCAGTACTTC. J is TRBJ2-7 and V is TRBV2; 11 nucleotides agree with TRBD2. This CDR3 is 14 amino acids long. Trimming removed 8 bases from V and 4 bases from J; junction bases left unmatched: 7. Germline V gives CDR1 SNHLY, CDR2 FYNNEI.